The next 8 T cell receptor beta chains were all read from a single sample in a study of breast tumors, draining lymph nodes, adjacent tissues. The lymph nodes were axillary draining lymph nodes from breast cancer patients. TCRdb redid the calling of the multiplex PCR reads with MiXCR, one entry per CDR3 protein. The table has roughly 80,000 distinct CDR3 sequences, about 20% seen once. The sample comprised axillary lymph node tissue. The receptors were sampled from a female donor with breast cancer. Some clones in this sample may be carry-over from other donors' samples.

This clonotype was seen repeatedly, ten times or more. The chain recombines TRBV25-1 with TRBJ2-1; 9 nucleotides agree with TRBD2. Trimming at V came to 6 bases and at J to 2 bases, leaving 8 bases not matched to a gene. Looked up from germline, CDR1 is MGHDK and CDR2 is SYGVNS. This CDR3 is 16 amino acids long. The CDR3 is CASSFQTSGTYNEQFF. The CDR3 nucleotides are TGTGCCAGCAGCTTCCAGACTAGCGGCACCTACAATGAGCAGTTCTTC.

With regard to this clonotype: This sequence may be a read error, since a much larger clone differs from it by one base. The genes are TRBV10-3 and TRBJ2-1, with 14 bases fitting TRBD2. CDR3 length: 17 amino acids. J was trimmed by 7 bases and V by 0 bases; bases with no gene match: 5. CDR1 is ENHRY and CDR2 is SYGVKD in the germline V gene. The CDR3 bases are TGTGCCATCAGTGAGTCCTATGGGACTAGCGGGAGAAATGAGCAGTTCTTC. The encoded protein is CAISESYGTSGRNEQFF.

The chain couples TRBV18 to TRBJ2-3; 8 bases match TRBD1. Germline CDR1 and CDR2: KGHSH and LQKENI. V was clipped by 4 bases and J by 2 bases; unmatched bases: 5. The CDR3 has 15 residues. CDR3 in amino acids: CASSLGTGITDTQYF. The CDR3 DNA sequence: TGTGCCAGCTCACTGGGGACAGGTATCACAGATACGCAGTATTTT.

This clonotype was seen ten or more times. The CDR3, as DNA: TGCAGTGCTAGGGCTGGACTAGCGGGAGGCTCCTACAATGAGCAGTTCTTC. Protein sequence: CSARAGLAGGSYNEQFF. The chain uses TRBV20-1 and TRBJ2-1; 14 nucleotides match TRBD2. V lost 3 bases to trimming and J lost 0 bases; unmatched junction nucleotides: 4. In germline, CDR1 is DFQATT, CDR2 SNEGSKA (reference sequence). The length of the CDR3 is 17 residues.

This clonotype was recorded many times. This chain connects TRBV5-6 to TRBJ2-1, with 10 positions matching TRBD2. Per germline, CDR1 SGHDT and CDR2 YYEEEE. This CDR3 is built from 15 residues. Losses at the gene ends were 0 bases for V and 9 bases for J; bases not matched to a gene: 6. In DNA form, the CDR3 reads TGTGCCAGCAGCTTGGAGATAGCGGGAGGCTTTGAGCAGTTCTTC. Protein product: CASSLEIAGGFEQFF.

There are a few counts of this clonotype. The chain carries TRBV5-4 and TRBJ2-5, with D possibly matching TRBD2 (5 bases). The V gene lost 0 bases and the J gene lost 4 bases, with 10 bases spanning the gap. CDR3 size: 14 residues. Per the germline V gene, CDR1 is SGHNT and CDR2 is YYREEE (reference sequence). CDR3 in amino acids: CASSLAGIGETQYF. The CDR3 nucleotides read TGTGCCAGCAGCTTGGCGGGGATAGGAGAGACCCAGTACTTC.

This clonotype was recorded at least ten times. The chain has TRBV20-1 and TRBJ2-2, with D maybe TRBD2 (5 bases). CDR1 is DFQATT, CDR2 SNEGSKA, per germline (reference sequence). The CDR3 contains 18 residues. The V end was cut by 4 bases, the J end by 0 bases, with 21 bases between. CDR3 sequence: CSAKVLAYPPPNTGELFF. As DNA, the CDR3 is TGCAGTGCTAAAGTGTTAGCGTACCCCCCTCCGAACACCGGGGAGCTGTTTTTT.

This clonotype was detected ten times or more. The genes are TRBV20-1 and TRBJ2-7; TRBD2 agrees at 15 bases. The J segment lost 2 bases and the V segment lost 4 bases, leaving 6 bases of the junction unmatched. In germline, CDR1 is DFQATT, CDR2 SNEGSKA (reference sequence). This CDR3 contains 16 residues. This chain's CDR3 is CSATGTSGRRTYEQYF. The CDR3 region has the DNA TGCAGTGCTACCGGGACTAGCGGGAGGAGAACCTACGAGCAGTACTTC.